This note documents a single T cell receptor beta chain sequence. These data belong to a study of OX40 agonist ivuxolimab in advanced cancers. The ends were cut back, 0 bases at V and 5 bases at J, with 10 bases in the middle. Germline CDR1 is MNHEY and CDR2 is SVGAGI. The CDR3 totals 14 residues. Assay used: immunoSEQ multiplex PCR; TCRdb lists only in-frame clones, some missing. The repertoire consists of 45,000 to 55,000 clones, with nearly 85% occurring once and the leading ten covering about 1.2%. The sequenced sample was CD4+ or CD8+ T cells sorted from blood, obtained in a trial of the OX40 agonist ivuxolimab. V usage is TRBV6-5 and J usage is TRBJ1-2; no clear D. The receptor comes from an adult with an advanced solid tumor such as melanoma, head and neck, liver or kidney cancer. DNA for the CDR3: TGTGCCAGCAGTTACTCGAACAGTCGGTATGGCTACACCTTC. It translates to CASSYSNSRYGYTF.